Presented here are 10 T cell receptor beta chains from one specimen sequenced in a study of T-cell memory formation after mild COVID-19. Using its own MiXCR run on the 5' RACE reads, TCRdb lists one record per CDR3 protein. The data contain under 150,000 distinct CDR3 sequences, about a fifth of them singletons. Sequenced material: PBMCs or a T cell subset sorted from them (not recorded which). The origin of the receptors is a young man who had mild COVID-19 (a few samples of this study predate the infection). Cell type and time point are not known.

The table lists this clonotype with a few counts. V and J are TRBV7-8 and TRBJ2-3; the D gene is possibly TRBD1 (6 bases). Trimming removed 4 bases from V and 6 bases from J, with 14 bases in between. The CDR3 is 14 amino acids. The germline V gene has CDR1 SGHVS and CDR2 FQNEAQ. The CDR3 nucleotides are TGTGCCAGCAGCTCCTCCGGACAGCTCGATACGCAGTATTTT. It translates to CASSSSGQLDTQYF.

The V gene is TRBV9, the J gene TRBJ2-7, with D possibly TRBD2 on 6 matching bases. Per germline, CDR1 SGDLS and CDR2 YYNGEE. This CDR3 has 15 amino acids. Trimming took 0 bases from V and 1 from J, leaving 11 bases between them. CDR3 coding DNA: TGTGCCAGCAGCGTAGATATAGGAGGGTCCTACGAGCAGTACGTC. It translates to CASSVDIGGSYEQYV.

In its sample, this clonotype was seen a few times. The rearrangement uses TRBV4-3 and TRBJ2-5; D might be TRBD1 (6 bases). V lost 0 bases and J lost 2, with 7 bases in between. The CDR3 is 14 amino acids. CDR1 LGHNA and CDR2 YSLEER come from the germline V gene. CDR3 in amino acids: CASSQDTGQETQYF. The CDR3 DNA is TGCGCCAGCAGCCAAGATACAGGGCAAGAGACCCAGTACTTC.

This clonotype was seen only a few times. The CDR3 DNA follows: TGCGCCAGCAGTGAGTCCCAAGGGATGGAGGATACGCAGTATTTT. Translated: CASSESQGMEDTQYF. The chain joins TRBV10-1 to TRBJ2-3; D remains ambiguous. This CDR3 has 15 amino acids. The V and J ends lost 0 bases and 6 bases respectively, with 13 bases between them. Germline lookup yields CDR1 WNHNN and CDR2 SYGVQD (reference sequence).

This clonotype was picked up many times. One junction end disagrees with the germline gene, perhaps due to a read error. CDR3 sequence (DNA): TGCAGGGCTACAGGGGGAAGCACAGATACGCAGTATTTT. Translation: CRATGGSTDTQYF. The chain recombines TRBV20-1 with TRBJ2-3, with 8 bases identical to TRBD1. CDR1 DFQATT and CDR2 SNEGSKA come from the germline V gene (reference sequence). The CDR3 sequence is 13 residues long.

This clonotype has a handful of counts. The chain is built from TRBV9 and TRBJ2-4; D uncertain. Germline V gives CDR1 SGDLS, CDR2 YYNGEE. V was cut by 0 bases and J by 7 bases, with 11 bases left in between. This CDR3 comprises 14 residues. Here the CDR3 DNA reads TGTGCCAGCAGCGTAGGGCCCCCGTCGAACATTCAGTACTTC. Amino acid sequence: CASSVGPPSNIQYF.

The J gene is TRBJ1-4, the V gene TRBV6-1; D not resolved. The germline V gene has CDR1 MNHNS and CDR2 SASEGT. The CDR3 contains 15 residues. Trimming took off 5 bases at V and 0 bases at J, with 10 bases between the two ends. The CDR3 nucleotides are TGTGCCAGCAGTCAACCGGGGACAACTAATGAAAAACTGTTTTTT. Translating it yields CASSQPGTTNEKLFF.

The J gene is TRBJ2-7, the V gene TRBV19; D assignment may be TRBD1 or TRBD2 (5 bases each). The germline V gene encodes CDR1 LNHDA and CDR2 SQIVND (reference sequence). This CDR3 is built from 12 residues. Trimming left V 3 bases short and J 5 bases short, with 8 bases between. The CDR3 loop reads CASSMRGDEQYF. DNA of the CDR3: TGTGCCAGTAGTATGAGGGGTGACGAGCAGTACTTC. The full variable domain, rest sourced from reference TRBV19 and TRBJ2-7, is DGGITQSPKYLFRKEGQNVTLSCEQNLNHDAMYWYRQDPGQGLRLIYYSQIVNDFQKGDIAEGYSVSREKKESFPLTVTSAQKNPTAFYLCASSMRGDEQYFGPGTRLTVT.

There are a few counts of this clonotype. This chain uses TRBV5-1 with TRBJ2-3; TRBD2 matches 10 bases. The CDR3 is made up of 16 amino acids. In germline, CDR1 is SGHRS, CDR2 YFSETQ. The trim removed 1 base at V and 1 base at J, leaving 3 bases unmatched. The chain's CDR3 is CASSLRLAGGTDTQYF. For the CDR3, the DNA is TGCGCCAGCAGCTTGAGGCTAGCGGGGGGCACAGATACGCAGTATTTT.

This chain uses TRBV7-6 with TRBJ1-2, with D tentatively TRBD1 (5 bases). The CDR3 is 13 amino acids. Looked up from germline, CDR1 is SGHVS and CDR2 is FNYEAQ. V lost 6 bases, J lost 6 bases, and 14 bases lay in between. The CDR3 region is CASSQHQGDGYTF. CDR3 bases: TGTGCCAGCAGTCAACATCAGGGCGATGGCTACACCTTC.